These 3 T cell receptor beta chains were all obtained from the same sample, sequenced in a study of vaccination and CD4 T cells after COVID-19. The treatment denotes: roughly 10-day PBMC culture with coronavirus spike peptide pools or control peptides (ViraFEST assay). No antigens are known for them. Sequence data for DNA of cultured CD4+ T cells were generated by the Oncomine TCR Beta short-read assay. TCRdb re-called the PCR reads through MiXCR, storing one row per CDR3 protein. The top ten clones hold more than 13% of a sample with roughly 16,000 distinct CDR3 sequences, approximately 48% of them seen once. Sequencing was carried out using CD4+ T cells from blood, cultured in vitro. All receptors come from a human donor who had recovered from COVID-19.

The sample holds a few counts of this clonotype. The DNA for the CDR3 is TGCAGTGCACCGTCGGACTTAAATGAAAAACTGTTTTTT. Amino acids: CSAPSDLNEKLFF. The chain recombines TRBV20-1 with TRBJ1-4; D gene ambiguous. V dropped 6 bases and J dropped 5 bases, with 13 bases sitting between them. Per germline, CDR1 DFQATT and CDR2 SNEGSKA (reference sequence). The CDR3 totals 13 residues.

The chain joins TRBV15 to TRBJ2-1, with TRBD1 identical over 7 bases. The CDR3 runs 16 residues. V was clipped by 0 bases and J by 1 base; unmatched bases: 3. Germline loops: CDR1 LNHNV, CDR2 YYDKDF (reference sequence). The CDR3 protein is CATSREGRGSYNEQFF. In DNA form, the CDR3 reads TGTGCCACCAGCAGAGAGGGCAGGGGGTCCTACAATGAGCAGTTCTTC.

The genes are TRBV6-1 and TRBJ1-1, with D unclear. Germline-derived CDR1 and CDR2 are MNHNS and SASEGT. The CDR3 is 13 amino acids. The V end lost 5 bases, the J end lost 1 base, and 8 bases lay between the germline ends. This CDR3 reads CASSRGGNTEAFF. DNA of the CDR3: TGTGCCAGCAGTAGAGGCGGGAACACTGAAGCTTTCTTT.